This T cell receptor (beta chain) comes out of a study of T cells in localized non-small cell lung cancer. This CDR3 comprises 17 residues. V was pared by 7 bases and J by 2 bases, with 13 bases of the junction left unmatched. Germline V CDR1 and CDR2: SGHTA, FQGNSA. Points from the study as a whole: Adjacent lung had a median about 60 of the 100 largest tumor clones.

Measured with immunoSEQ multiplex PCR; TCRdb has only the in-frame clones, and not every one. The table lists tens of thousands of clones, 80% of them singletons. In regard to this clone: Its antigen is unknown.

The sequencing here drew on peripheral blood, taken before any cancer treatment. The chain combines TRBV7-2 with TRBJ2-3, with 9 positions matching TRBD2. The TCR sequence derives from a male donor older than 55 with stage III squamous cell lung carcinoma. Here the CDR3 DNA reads TGTGCCAGCACCCGGGGGCTAGCGGGGACCTCCACAGATACGCAGTATTTT. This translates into CASTRGLAGTSTDTQYF.